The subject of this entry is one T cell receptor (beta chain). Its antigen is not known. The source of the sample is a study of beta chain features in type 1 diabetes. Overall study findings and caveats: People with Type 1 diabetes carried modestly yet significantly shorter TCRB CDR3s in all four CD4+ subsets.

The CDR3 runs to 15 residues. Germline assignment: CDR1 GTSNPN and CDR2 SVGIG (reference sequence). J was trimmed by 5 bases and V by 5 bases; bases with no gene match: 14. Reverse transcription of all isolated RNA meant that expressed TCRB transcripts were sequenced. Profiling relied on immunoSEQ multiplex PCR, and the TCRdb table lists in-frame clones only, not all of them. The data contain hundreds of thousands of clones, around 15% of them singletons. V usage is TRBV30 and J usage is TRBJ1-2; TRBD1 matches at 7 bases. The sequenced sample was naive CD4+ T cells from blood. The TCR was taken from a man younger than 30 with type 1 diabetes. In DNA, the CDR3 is TGTGCCTGGGGGAAACGGGCCCCCAGGGGGTATGGCTACACCTTC. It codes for CAWGKRAPRGYGYTF.